What follows are 27 T cell receptor beta chains derived from one specimen sequenced in a study of T-cell memory formation after mild COVID-19. TCRdb processed the 5' RACE reads anew with MiXCR; each CDR3 protein has one entry. This table holds more than 150,000 distinct CDR3 sequences, roughly 18% found once. Sequenced input: PBMCs or a T cell subset sorted from them (not recorded which). These receptors all stem from a man aged 18 to 30 who had mild COVID-19 (a few samples of this study predate the infection). Cell type and time point are not known.

The chain carries TRBV9 and TRBJ1-2; D is undetermined. The V gene's germline CDR1 is SGDLS and CDR2 YYNGEE. Deletions cut 0 bases from V and 0 bases from J, with 3 bases between. The CDR3 runs 13 residues. CDR3 protein: CASSVASNYGYTF. CDR3 sequence (DNA): TGTGCCAGCAGCGTAGCCTCTAACTATGGCTACACCTTC.

The rearrangement links TRBV14 to TRBJ2-3; 8 positions match TRBD2. The length of the CDR3 is 15 residues. Germline-derived CDR1 and CDR2 are SGHDN and FVKESK. The trim removed 4 bases at V and 9 bases at J, leaving 12 bases unmatched. This CDR3 is CASSPTSEVWETQYF. In DNA, the CDR3 is TGTGCCAGCAGCCCGACTAGCGAGGTTTGGGAGACGCAGTATTTT.

This chain uses TRBV29-1 with TRBJ1-1, with D perhaps matching TRBD1 (6 bases). V was pared by 4 bases and J by 6 bases, with 18 bases between. This CDR3 contains 14 residues. CDR1 is SQVTM, CDR2 ANQGSEA, per germline. The CDR3 region has the DNA TGCAGCGTTGCACCGGACAGAGATTACGCTGAAGCTTTCTTT. Encoded protein: CSVAPDRDYAEAFF.

A few counts support this clonotype. This chain links TRBV6-2 or TRBV6-3 with TRBJ2-3; a weak D match, TRBD1 (7 bases). Trimming pared 5 bases from V and 4 bases from J, leaving 19 bases between. The CDR3 consists of 16 residues. Germline assignment: CDR1 MNHEY and CDR2 SVGEGT. The CDR3 DNA reads TGTGCCAGCAGTGTCAGGGGGGCTCTTGGTGCAGATACGCAGTATTTT. Protein sequence: CASSVRGALGADTQYF.

The genes are TRBV4-3 and TRBJ2-3, with 9 bases matching TRBD1. J was trimmed by 4 bases and V by 3 bases; bases with no gene match: 11. Germline values: CDR1 LGHNA, CDR2 YSLEER. The CDR3 is 17 amino acids. DNA of the CDR3: TGCGCCAGCAGCCAGGGGGGACCGGGACAGGGACCAGATACGCAGTATTTT. Protein product: CASSQGGPGQGPDTQYF.

Many counts were recorded for this clonotype. The gene calls are TRBV10-3 and TRBJ2-5; the D is unclear. Trimming took 2 bases from V and 2 from J, leaving 3 bases between them. Looked up from germline, CDR1 is ENHRY and CDR2 is SYGVKD. The CDR3 runs to 12 residues. The CDR3: CAISEQQETQYF. For the CDR3, the DNA is TGTGCCATCAGTGAGCAACAAGAGACCCAGTACTTC.

This chain uses TRBV20-1 with TRBJ2-7; unclear D gene. The ends were cut back, 2 bases at V and 4 bases at J, with 6 bases in the middle. The CDR3 totals 11 residues. In germline, CDR1 is DFQATT, CDR2 SNEGSKA (reference sequence). This CDR3 is CSARKEYEQYV. In DNA, the CDR3 is TGCAGTGCTAGAAAGGAGTACGAGCAGTACGTC.

The DNA of the CDR3 is TGTGCCAGCAGTGACAGGGTGGGGACTGAAGCTTTCTTT. Translated, it gives CASSDRVGTEAFF. V is TRBV12-3 or TRBV12-4 and J is TRBJ1-1, with TRBD1 matching 7 bases. CDR3 length: 13 residues. Germline trimming cut 5 bases from V and 5 bases from J; bases unmatched to any gene: 5.

The sample holds a few counts of this clonotype. The chain joins TRBV4-1 to TRBJ1-1; D unclear. Germline CDR1 is MGHRA and CDR2 is YSYEKL. Trimming pared 3 bases from V and 10 bases from J, leaving 18 bases between. The length of the CDR3 is 14 residues. The CDR3 loop is CASSQPRSSSRAFF. CDR3 nucleotides: TGCGCCAGCAGCCAGCCGCGGTCATCCAGTCGAGCTTTCTTT.

There are a few counts of this clonotype. The chain combines TRBV23-1 with TRBJ2-5; D is possibly TRBD1 (5 bases). TRBV23-1 is recorded as an ORF, its role being uncertain. V was pared by 4 bases and J by 1 base, with 19 bases between. The CDR3 length is 17 residues. DNA of the CDR3: TGCGCCAGCAGTCGCTCCGCGGTCGACAGTCTCCAAGAGACCCAGTACTTC. Residues: CASSRSAVDSLQETQYF.

The V and J genes are TRBV6-6 and TRBJ2-3, with 7 bases lining up with TRBD1. Germline lookup yields CDR1 MNHNY and CDR2 SVGAGI (reference sequence). CDR3 length equals 17 residues. After removal of 6 bases from V and 6 bases from J, the junction contained 18 bases not matched to a gene. The CDR3 protein is CASRTGRDFSGGDTQYF. The CDR3 DNA is TGTGCCAGCAGAACGGGACGGGATTTCTCAGGGGGTGATACGCAGTATTTT.

This clonotype was seen a few times. J is TRBJ2-5 and V is TRBV4-3; either TRBD1 or TRBD2 may supply D (5 bases each). The CDR3 sequence is 16 residues long. Germline values: CDR1 LGHNA, CDR2 YSLEER. With 0 bases removed from V and 2 bases from J, the gap between germline ends came to 13 bases. The CDR3 region is CASSQEHPGPQETQYF. CDR3 DNA: TGCGCCAGCAGCCAAGAACACCCGGGGCCTCAAGAGACCCAGTACTTC.

J is TRBJ2-5 and V is TRBV7-2, with 13 bases matching TRBD2. CDR3 length: 17 residues. Germline V gene data show CDR1 as SGHTA and CDR2 as FQGNSA. V lost 1 base to trimming and J lost 7 bases; unmatched junction nucleotides: 9. Here the CDR3 DNA reads TGTGCCAGCAGCTTAGATTCGTCACTAGCGGGGGGGCGGACCCAGTACTTC. Translating gives CASSLDSSLAGGRTQYF.

The chain has TRBV5-1 and TRBJ2-1, with 11 nucleotides matching TRBD2. J lost 4 bases, V lost 7 bases, and 10 bases had no gene match. The CDR3 is made up of 16 amino acids. Germline CDR1 reads SGHRS; CDR2 reads YFSETQ. The CDR3 here is CASSPPLAGGYNEQFF. The CDR3 nucleotides read TGCGCCAGCTCCCCCCCTCTAGCGGGGGGATACAATGAGCAGTTCTTC. Full variable domain (missing parts from reference TRBV5-1 and TRBJ2-1): KAGVTQTPRYLIKTRGQQVTLSCSPISGHRSVSWYQQTPGQGLQFLFEYFSETQRNKGNFPGRFSGRQFSNSRSEMNVSTLELGDSALYLCASSPPLAGGYNEQFFGPGTRLTVL.

This clonotype was counted between two and nine times. The chain carries TRBV30 and TRBJ1-2; 9 bases line up with TRBD1. The CDR3 has 13 residues. The junction had 5 bases not matched to a gene; V was cut back by 2 bases and J by 7 bases. The germline gives CDR1 GTSNPN, CDR2 SVGIG (reference sequence). The CDR3 region is CAWSQDRGSGYTF. In DNA form, the CDR3 reads TGTGCCTGGAGTCAGGACAGGGGCTCTGGCTACACCTTC.

The chain uses TRBV6-2 or TRBV6-3 and TRBJ2-5; tentatively, D is TRBD2 (7 bases). The CDR3 is 17 amino acids. The germline V and J ends were trimmed by 2 bases and 2 bases, with 18 bases remaining between them. The germline gives CDR1 MNHEY, CDR2 SVGEGT. The chain's CDR3 is CASSYGPASGTQETQYF. Here the CDR3 DNA reads TGTGCCAGCAGTTACGGGCCAGCAAGCGGGACACAAGAGACCCAGTACTTC.

The chain joins TRBV20-1 to TRBJ2-7; D is uncertain. V was trimmed by 3 bases and J by 1 base, leaving 7 bases between them. Per germline, CDR1 DFQATT and CDR2 SNEGSKA (reference sequence). The CDR3 totals 12 residues. CDR3 residues: CSARGKSYEQYV. The DNA of the CDR3 is TGCAGTGCTAGGGGCAAGTCCTACGAGCAGTACGTC.

This clonotype has just a few counts. The V call is TRBV12-3 or TRBV12-4, the J call TRBJ2-2; D is perhaps TRBD1 (5 bases). Trimming removed 6 bases from V and 5 bases from J, with 22 bases in between. CDR3 length: 17 residues. The CDR3 reads CASRTVGWAGQTGELFF. Written as DNA, the CDR3 is TGTGCCAGCAGGACTGTCGGGTGGGCAGGGCAGACCGGGGAGCTGTTTTTT.

This clonotype appeared a few times. The chain links TRBV7-3 to TRBJ2-1, with TRBD2 identical over 11 bases. There are 15 residues in the CDR3. CDR1 is SGHTA, CDR2 FQGTGA, per germline. With 4 bases clipped from V and 6 bases from J, the junction kept 5 bases outside the gene matches. The CDR3: CASSYAGTSGNEQFF. DNA for the CDR3: TGTGCCAGCAGCTACGCCGGGACTAGCGGCAATGAGCAGTTCTTC.

This clonotype was detected a few times. The chain links TRBV4-2 to TRBJ1-4, with TRBD1 matching 8 bases. The CDR3 contains 14 residues. Trimming at V came to 2 bases and at J to 8 bases, leaving 4 bases not matched to a gene. CDR1 and CDR2 from the germline V gene are LGHNA and YNFKEQ. CDR3 sequence (DNA): TGTGCCAGCAGCCAACGGCAGGGGGCCGAAAAACTGTTTTTT. Amino acids: CASSQRQGAEKLFF.

The chain uses TRBV20-1 and TRBJ2-2, with D possibly matching TRBD1 (6 bases). Germline V lookup: CDR1 DFQATT, CDR2 SNEGSKA (reference sequence). Trimming removed 0 bases from V and 1 base from J, with 12 bases in between. CDR3 length: 16 residues. The CDR3 DNA follows: TGCAGTGCTAGAGATCTCAGCAGGGGGAACACCGGGGAGCTGTTTTTT. The encoded protein is CSARDLSRGNTGELFF.

This chain connects TRBV11-2 to TRBJ2-3; tentative D call: TRBD2 (7 bases). The CDR3 is made up of 15 amino acids. V lost 1 base to trimming and J lost 5 bases, with 13 bases between them. Per germline, CDR1 SGHAT and CDR2 FQNNGV. CDR3 protein: CASSLGGGLGDTQYF. CDR3 bases: TGTGCCAGCAGCTTAGGCGGGGGCCTTGGAGATACGCAGTATTTT. Supplemented by reference TRBV11-2 and TRBJ2-3, the full variable domain reads EAGVAQSPRYKIIEKRQSVAFWCNPISGHATLYWYQQILGQGPKLLIQFQNNGVVDDSQLPKDRFSAERLKGVDSTLKIQPAKLEDSAVYLCASSLGGGLGDTQYFGPGTRLTVL.

The V and J genes are TRBV7-2 and TRBJ1-5, with TRBD1 matching over 7 bases. CDR3 length equals 15 residues. Germline lookup yields CDR1 SGHTA and CDR2 FQGNSA. Unmatched junction bases numbered 13, after V lost 8 bases and J lost 6 bases. CDR3 amino acids: CASQGQGVFGQPQHF. CDR3 bases: TGTGCCAGCCAAGGGCAGGGGGTGTTCGGTCAGCCCCAGCATTTT. The full variable domain, its missing parts supplied by reference TRBV7-2 and TRBJ1-5, is GAGVSQSPSNKVTEKGKDVELRCDPISGHTALYWYRQSLGQGLEFLIYFQGNSAPDKSGLPSDRFSAERTGGSVSTLTIQRTQQEDSAVYLCASQGQGVFGQPQHFGDGTRLSIL.

The rearrangement joins TRBV27 to TRBJ2-1, with 9 bases lining up with TRBD2. Germline-derived CDR1 and CDR2 are MNHEY and SMNVEV (reference sequence). Unmatched junction bases numbered 8, after V lost 0 bases and J lost 8 bases. This CDR3 is built from 16 residues. The CDR3 DNA reads as TGTGCCAGCAGTTTATCTACGCGGGGGGGCCGAGATGAGCAGTTCTTC. Its translation is CASSLSTRGGRDEQFF.

The chain recombines TRBV4-2 with TRBJ1-5; no reliable D call. The CDR3 runs 15 residues. V dropped 0 bases and J dropped 1 base, with 7 bases sitting between them. The germline V gene has CDR1 LGHNA and CDR2 YNFKEQ. DNA of the CDR3: TGTGCCAGCAGCCAAGATCTGACCAGCAATCAGCCCCAGCATTTT. Translating it yields CASSQDLTSNQPQHF.

This clonotype was seen at least ten times. This rearrangement joins TRBV29-1 to TRBJ2-3, with 8 bases fitting TRBD2. With 5 bases clipped from V and 4 bases from J, the junction kept 14 bases outside the gene matches. CDR3 length: 16 amino acids. In germline, CDR1 is SQVTM, CDR2 ANQGSEA. The CDR3 DNA is TGCAGCGTTTCCCCTGCGAGCGGGGGTGTCGCAGATACGCAGTATTTT. This codes for CSVSPASGGVADTQYF.

The V call is TRBV5-1, the J call TRBJ2-3; 8 nucleotides align to TRBD2. J was trimmed by 4 bases and V by 3 bases; bases with no gene match: 4. CDR3 length: 14 amino acids. The germline V gene encodes CDR1 SGHRS and CDR2 YFSETQ. Here the CDR3 reads CASSSGGASDTQYF. CDR3 coding DNA: TGCGCCAGCAGCTCCGGGGGGGCCTCAGATACGCAGTATTTT. Combining the CDR3 with reference TRBV5-1 and TRBJ2-3 gives the whole variable domain KAGVTQTPRYLIKTRGQQVTLSCSPISGHRSVSWYQQTPGQGLQFLFEYFSETQRNKGNFPGRFSGRQFSNSRSEMNVSTLELGDSALYLCASSSGGASDTQYFGPGTRLTVL.